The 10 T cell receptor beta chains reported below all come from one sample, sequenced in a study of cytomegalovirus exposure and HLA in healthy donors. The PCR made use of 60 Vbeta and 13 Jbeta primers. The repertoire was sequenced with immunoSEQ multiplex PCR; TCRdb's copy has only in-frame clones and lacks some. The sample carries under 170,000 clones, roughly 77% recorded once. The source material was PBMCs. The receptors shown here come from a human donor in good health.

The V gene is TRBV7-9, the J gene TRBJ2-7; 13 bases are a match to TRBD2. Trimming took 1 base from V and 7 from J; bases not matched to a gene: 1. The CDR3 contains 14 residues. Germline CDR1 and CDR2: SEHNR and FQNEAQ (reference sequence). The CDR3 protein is CASSLGGLAGEQYF. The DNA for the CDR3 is TGTGCCAGCAGCTTAGGGGGACTAGCGGGGGAGCAGTACTTC.

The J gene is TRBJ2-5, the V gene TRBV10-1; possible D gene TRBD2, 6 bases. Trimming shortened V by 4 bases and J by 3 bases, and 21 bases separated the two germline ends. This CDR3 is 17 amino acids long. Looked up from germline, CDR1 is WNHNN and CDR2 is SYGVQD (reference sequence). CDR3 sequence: CASSGNRGKGFEETQYF. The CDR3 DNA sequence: TGCGCCAGCAGTGGGAACCGGGGGAAGGGGTTCGAAGAGACCCAGTACTTC.

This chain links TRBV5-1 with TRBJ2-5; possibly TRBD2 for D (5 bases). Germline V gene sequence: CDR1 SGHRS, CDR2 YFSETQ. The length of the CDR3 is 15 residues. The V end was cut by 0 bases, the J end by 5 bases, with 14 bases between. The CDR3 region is CASSLAASSWETQYF. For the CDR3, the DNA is TGCGCCAGCAGCTTGGCGGCTAGCAGCTGGGAGACCCAGTACTTC.

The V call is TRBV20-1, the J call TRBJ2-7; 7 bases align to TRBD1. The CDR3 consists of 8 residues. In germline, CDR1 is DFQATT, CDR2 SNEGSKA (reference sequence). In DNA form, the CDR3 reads TGCAGTGCTAGATCGGGACAGGTC. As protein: CSARSGQV.

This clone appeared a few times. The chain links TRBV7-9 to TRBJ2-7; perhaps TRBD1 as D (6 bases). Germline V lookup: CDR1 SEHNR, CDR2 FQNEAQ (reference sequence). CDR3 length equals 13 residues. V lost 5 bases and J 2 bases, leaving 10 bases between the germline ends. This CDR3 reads CASSGDIAYEQYF. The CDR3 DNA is TGTGCCAGCAGCGGGGACATAGCCTACGAGCAGTACTTC.

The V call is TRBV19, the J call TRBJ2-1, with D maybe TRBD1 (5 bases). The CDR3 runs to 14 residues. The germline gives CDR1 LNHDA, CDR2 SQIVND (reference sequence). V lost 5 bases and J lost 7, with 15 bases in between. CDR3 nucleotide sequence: TGTGCCAGTAGTTTAAGTGGGGCCTTAAATGAGCAGTTCTTC. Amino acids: CASSLSGALNEQFF. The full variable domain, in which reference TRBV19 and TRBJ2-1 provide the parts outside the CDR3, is DGGITQSPKYLFRKEGQNVTLSCEQNLNHDAMYWYRQDPGQGLRLIYYSQIVNDFQKGDIAEGYSVSREKKESFPLTVTSAQKNPTAFYLCASSLSGALNEQFFGPGTRLTVL.

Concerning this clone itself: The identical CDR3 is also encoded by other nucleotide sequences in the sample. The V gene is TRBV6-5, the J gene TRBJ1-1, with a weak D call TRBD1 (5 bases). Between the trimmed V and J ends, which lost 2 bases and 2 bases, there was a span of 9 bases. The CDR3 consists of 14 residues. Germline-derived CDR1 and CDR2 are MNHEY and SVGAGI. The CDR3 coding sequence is TGTGCCAGCAGTTACAGGGGCCCAAACACTGAAGCTTTCTTT. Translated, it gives CASSYRGPNTEAFF.

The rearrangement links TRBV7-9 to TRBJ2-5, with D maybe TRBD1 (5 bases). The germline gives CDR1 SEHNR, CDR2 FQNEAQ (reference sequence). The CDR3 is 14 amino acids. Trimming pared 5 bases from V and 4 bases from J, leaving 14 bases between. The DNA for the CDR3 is TGTGCCAGCAGCCCCGGACACCTACCAGAGACCCAGTACTTC. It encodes CASSPGHLPETQYF.

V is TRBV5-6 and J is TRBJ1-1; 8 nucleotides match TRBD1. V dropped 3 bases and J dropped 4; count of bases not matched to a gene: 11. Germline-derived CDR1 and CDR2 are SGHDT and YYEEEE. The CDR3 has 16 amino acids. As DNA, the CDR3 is TGTGCCAGCAGCTCCGTAAACAGGGGGGGGAGCACTGAAGCTTTCTTT. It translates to CASSSVNRGGSTEAFF.

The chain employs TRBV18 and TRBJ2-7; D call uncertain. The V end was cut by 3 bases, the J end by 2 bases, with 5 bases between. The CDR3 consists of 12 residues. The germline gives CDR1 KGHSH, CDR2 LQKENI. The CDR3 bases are TGTGCCAGCTCACCCCGGGCCTACGAGCAGTACTTC. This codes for CASSPRAYEQYF.